Listed here are 17 T cell receptor beta chains from one sample, sequenced in a study of siplizumab effects on memory and regulatory T cells. Sequencing was performed with immunoSEQ multiplex PCR; in TCRdb, only in-frame clones are kept and a portion is missing. The sample lists 45,000 to 60,000 clones; over 75% were seen once. The material sequenced was naive CD8+ T cells sorted from blood. Every receptor here comes from a human donor in good health.

The V gene is TRBV7-9, the J gene TRBJ2-7; D is uncertain. The CDR3 length is 13 residues. Trimming took off 5 bases at V and 3 bases at J, with 11 bases between the two ends. The germline CDR1 and CDR2 sequences are SEHNR and FQNEAQ (reference sequence). The CDR3 nucleotides are TGTGCCAGCAGCACCGTTTATCGCTACGAGCAGTACTTC. Protein sequence: CASSTVYRYEQYF.

The chain joins TRBV6-5 to TRBJ2-2; no clear D gene. CDR3 length equals 10 residues. CDR1 is MNHEY and CDR2 is SVGAGI in the germline V gene. V was pared by 10 bases and J by 6 bases, with 6 bases between. The CDR3 bases are TGTGCCACAATGTCCGGGGAGCTGTTTTTT. Translated, it gives CATMSGELFF.

The chain carries TRBV25-1 and TRBJ2-6; TRBD1 matches at 9 bases. J lost 0 bases, V lost 4 bases, and 7 bases had no gene match. The CDR3 is 18 amino acids. CDR1 and CDR2 (germline): MGHDK, SYGVNS. The CDR3 region is CASSAPGTGSSGANVLTF. The CDR3 DNA follows: TGTGCCAGCAGTGCACCCGGGACAGGGTCCTCTGGGGCCAACGTCCTGACTTTC.

CDR3 sequence (DNA): TGTGCCAGCAGCCCCGCCACTGGGGCCAACGTCCTGACTTTC. Its translation is CASSPATGANVLTF. The chain joins TRBV7-6 to TRBJ2-6; D is ambiguous. Trimming took off 5 bases at V and 2 bases at J, with 7 bases between the two ends. CDR1 is SGHVS and CDR2 is FNYEAQ in the germline V gene. CDR3 length: 14 amino acids.

A single count supports this clone. The sample contains more than one DNA sequence encoding this CDR3. The rearrangement uses TRBV5-1 and TRBJ2-7; a possible D gene is TRBD2 (8 bases). From germline, CDR1 is SGHRS and CDR2 YFSETQ. Trimming cost V 5 bases and J 2 bases, with 17 bases left between them. CDR3 length: 15 residues. The CDR3 sequence is CASSHGSGTAYEQYF. In DNA, the CDR3 is TGCGCCAGCAGTCATGGTAGCGGGACAGCCTACGAGCAGTACTTC.

V and J are TRBV18 and TRBJ1-1; perhaps TRBD1 as D (6 bases). The CDR3 spans 14 residues. The V end was cut by 3 bases, the J end by 8 bases, with 16 bases between. Germline V gives CDR1 KGHSH, CDR2 LQKENI. DNA of the CDR3: TGTGCCAGCTCACCGATACTAGACAGGTCGGAAGCTTTCTTT. Translating gives CASSPILDRSEAFF.

The V gene is TRBV19, the J gene TRBJ2-1; 11 bases line up with TRBD2. This CDR3 has 15 amino acids. The germline V gene encodes CDR1 LNHDA and CDR2 SQIVND (reference sequence). V gave up 6 bases and J gave up 4 bases; unmatched junction bases: 5. CDR3 protein: CASRMTSGIYNEQFF. CDR3 in DNA: TGTGCCAGTAGGATGACTAGCGGGATTTACAATGAGCAGTTCTTC.

The chain combines TRBV7-3 with TRBJ2-7, with TRBD2 matching 10 bases. J was trimmed by 7 bases and V by 0 bases; bases with no gene match: 6. The CDR3 extends over 15 amino acids. Germline assignment: CDR1 SGHTA and CDR2 FQGTGA. CDR3: CASSLTPSGSNEQYF. As DNA, the CDR3 is TGTGCCAGCAGCTTAACACCTAGCGGGAGTAATGAGCAGTACTTC. The full variable domain, with the rest looked up from reference TRBV7-3 and TRBJ2-7, is GAGVSQTPSNKVTEKGKYVELRCDPISGHTALYWYRQSLGQGPEFLIYFQGTGAADDSGLPNDRFFAVRPEGSVSTLKIQRTERGDSAVYLCASSLTPSGSNEQYFGPGTRLTVT.

This chain uses TRBV5-6 with TRBJ2-7; D is possibly TRBD2 (6 bases). Germline loops: CDR1 SGHDT, CDR2 YYEEEE. V gave up 0 bases and J gave up 3 bases, with 13 bases separating them. The CDR3 contains 15 residues. In DNA, the CDR3 is TGTGCCAGCAGCTTGGTGTGGGGGGAGAGCTACGAGCAGTACTTC. This gives the protein CASSLVWGESYEQYF. Full variable domain (remainder filled in from reference TRBV5-6 and TRBJ2-7): DAGVTQSPTHLIKTRGQQVTLRCSPKSGHDTVSWYQQALGQGPQFIFQYYEEEERQRGNFPDRFSGHQFPNYSSELNVNALLLGDSALYLCASSLVWGESYEQYFGPGTRLTVT.

V gene TRBV5-8 combines with J gene TRBJ2-3; TRBD2 aligns across 11 bases. J lost 0 bases, V lost 2 bases, and 5 bases had no gene match. CDR1 is SGHTS, CDR2 YDEGEE, per germline. The CDR3 runs to 17 residues. The CDR3 is CASSFSSGGTSTDTQYF. The CDR3 coding sequence is TGTGCCAGCAGCTTTTCTAGCGGGGGGACTAGCACAGATACGCAGTATTTT.

This chain joins TRBV19 and TRBJ2-1; no definite D call. Germline V gene data show CDR1 as LNHDA and CDR2 as SQIVND (reference sequence). CDR3 length: 13 amino acids. V dropped 1 base and J dropped 5 bases, with 6 bases sitting between them. DNA of the CDR3: TGTGCCAGTAGTATAGCTGGCCACAATGAGCAGTTCTTC. Protein sequence: CASSIAGHNEQFF.

This chain's CDR3 is CASSAGSTSTDTQYF. The CDR3 region has the DNA TGTGCCAGCAGCGCCGGGTCAACAAGCACAGATACGCAGTATTTT. The V call is TRBV2, the J call TRBJ2-3; no firm D call. There are 15 residues in the CDR3. V was trimmed by 6 bases and J by 0 bases, leaving 13 bases between them. CDR1 is SNHLY, CDR2 FYNNEI, per germline.

The chain is built from TRBV9 and TRBJ2-2; perhaps TRBD2 as D (6 bases). Germline V gene sequence: CDR1 SGDLS, CDR2 YYNGEE. The CDR3 has 14 amino acids. V dropped 4 bases and J dropped 1 base, with 8 bases sitting between them. The CDR3 loop is CASSPGGNTGELFF. The CDR3 bases are TGTGCCAGCAGCCCCGGGGGGAACACCGGGGAGCTGTTTTTT.

This clone has only one observation. V gene TRBV9 combines with J gene TRBJ1-4; 11 nucleotides match TRBD1. There are 16 residues in the CDR3. In germline, CDR1 is SGDLS, CDR2 YYNGEE. The V and J ends lost 0 bases and 6 bases, in that order; junction bases with no gene match: 4. CDR3 sequence: CASSVGGQGEYEKLFF. DNA of the CDR3: TGTGCCAGCAGCGTAGGGGGACAGGGGGAGTATGAAAAACTGTTTTTT.

This rearrangement joins TRBV4-1 to TRBJ2-3; weak D call: TRBD2 (5 bases). Per the germline V gene, CDR1 is MGHRA and CDR2 is YSYEKL. The V end lost 0 bases, the J end lost 5 bases, and 18 bases lay between the germline ends. CDR3 length: 17 amino acids. CDR3 sequence reads: CASSQDGSASWIDTQYF. CDR3 bases: TGCGCCAGCAGCCAAGACGGTAGCGCCTCATGGATAGATACGCAGTATTTT.

For the CDR3, the DNA is TGTGCCAGCAGCGAGGGACGGGCTAGCACAGATACGCAGTATTTT. It translates to CASSEGRASTDTQYF. The chain recombines TRBV16 with TRBJ2-3; D possibly uses TRBD1 or TRBD2 (5 bases each). The V end was cut by 5 bases, the J end by 0 bases, with 12 bases between. CDR1 and CDR2 from the germline V gene are KGHSY and FQNENV. This CDR3 contains 15 residues.

In DNA form, the CDR3 reads TGCGCCAGCAGCTTGGAGACAGGGATAACAGATACGCAGTATTTT. Translating gives CASSLETGITDTQYF. The J gene is TRBJ2-3, the V gene TRBV5-1; TRBD1 agrees at 7 bases. The J segment lost 3 bases and the V segment lost 0 bases, leaving 4 bases of the junction unmatched. The germline gives CDR1 SGHRS, CDR2 YFSETQ. The CDR3 has 15 amino acids.